This entry lists 13 T cell receptor beta chains sequenced from one sample in a study of Tregs in tolerant kidney transplant recipients. The table came from immunoSEQ multiplex PCR; TCRdb's copy has only in-frame clones and leaves some out. The data contain about 100,000 clones, almost 90% of them singletons. Material: CD4+ T cells from blood, obtained before the transplant. The origin of the receptors is a human donor who received a combined kidney and bone marrow transplant.

The chain links TRBV7-9 to TRBJ2-3; 9 bases match TRBD2. J was trimmed by 5 bases and V by 5 bases; bases with no gene match: 14. Germline V gives CDR1 SEHNR, CDR2 FQNEAQ (reference sequence). The CDR3 has 17 amino acids. The CDR3 spells CASSDPGRAGGQDTQYF. The CDR3 DNA reads as TGTGCCAGCAGCGACCCCGGGAGAGCGGGGGGCCAAGATACGCAGTATTTT.

The J gene is TRBJ2-3, the V gene TRBV14, with D perhaps TRBD2 (5 bases). The CDR3 has 12 amino acids. V was clipped by 4 bases and J by 5 bases, with 7 bases between them. Germline-derived CDR1 and CDR2 are SGHDN and FVKESK. CDR3 loop: CASSPSGDTQYF. DNA for the CDR3: TGTGCCAGCAGCCCCAGCGGAGATACGCAGTATTTT.

The chain uses TRBV5-4 and TRBJ1-1, with 8 bases matching TRBD1. Trimming took 4 bases from V and 4 from J; bases not matched to a gene: 15. This CDR3 is built from 17 residues. Per germline, CDR1 SGHNT and CDR2 YYREEE (reference sequence). For the CDR3, the DNA is TGTGCCAGCAGCGCCTCCAGAGACAGGGGATGGGGCACTGAAGCTTTCTTT. This translates into CASSASRDRGWGTEAFF.

V and J are TRBV27 and TRBJ1-2, with D possibly TRBD1 on 5 matching bases. This CDR3 has 14 residues. Germline V CDR1 and CDR2: MNHEY, SMNVEV (reference sequence). The V and J ends lost 0 bases and 6 bases respectively, with 11 bases between them. CDR3 nucleotide sequence: TGTGCCAGCAGTTTATCGTACAGGATCGATGGCTACACCTTC. Translation: CASSLSYRIDGYTF.

This sequence joins TRBV28 and TRBJ1-5, with D maybe TRBD1 (6 bases). Per germline, CDR1 MDHEN and CDR2 SYDVKM. This CDR3 has 15 amino acids. Trimming removed 3 bases from V and 4 bases from J, with 13 bases in between. CDR3 amino acids: CASSFRGRGNQPQHF. CDR3 sequence (DNA): TGTGCCAGCAGTTTCCGGGGAAGGGGGAATCAGCCCCAGCATTTT.

The J gene is TRBJ2-3, the V gene TRBV7-9, with a possible D match to TRBD1 (7 bases). Germline-derived CDR1 and CDR2 are SEHNR and FQNEAQ (reference sequence). The CDR3 consists of 15 residues. Trimming shortened V by 5 bases and J by 0 bases, and 12 bases separated the two germline ends. CDR3 protein: CASSRGTASTDTQYF. Written as DNA, the CDR3 is TGTGCCAGCAGCCGCGGGACAGCTAGCACAGATACGCAGTATTTT.

The chain joins TRBV7-6 to TRBJ1-1, with D tentatively TRBD1 (5 bases). CDR3 length: 15 amino acids. V dropped 5 bases and J dropped 11 bases, with 24 bases sitting between them. Germline loops: CDR1 SGHVS, CDR2 FNYEAQ. The CDR3 sequence is CASSLALTGHPRAFF. CDR3 coding DNA: TGTGCCAGCAGCCTTGCCCTTACAGGACATCCCCGGGCTTTCTTT.

The rearrangement links TRBV10-3 to TRBJ1-1, with D possibly TRBD1 on 5 matching bases. This CDR3 is built from 17 residues. V was trimmed by 3 bases and J by 3 bases, leaving 20 bases between them. Germline loops: CDR1 ENHRY, CDR2 SYGVKD. CDR3 bases: TGTGCCATCAGTGAAAAGCGGGGTGTAGGGGCGGACACTGAAGCTTTCTTT. Amino acids: CAISEKRGVGADTEAFF.

The rearrangement uses TRBV28 and TRBJ1-4, with 11 positions matching TRBD1. This CDR3 comprises 15 residues. CDR1 is MDHEN, CDR2 SYDVKM, per germline. The J segment lost 8 bases and the V segment lost 4 bases, leaving 6 bases of the junction unmatched. CDR3 loop: CASSSIGTGGEKLFF. The CDR3 region has the DNA TGTGCCAGCAGTTCTATTGGGACAGGGGGAGAAAAACTGTTTTTT. Based on the CDR3 plus reference TRBV28 and TRBJ1-4, the full variable domain is DVKVTQSSRYLVKRTGEKVFLECVQDMDHENMFWYRQDPGLGLRLIYFSYDVKMKEKGDIPEGYSVSREKKERFSLILESASTNQTSMYLCASSSIGTGGEKLFFGSGTQLSVL.

The chain links TRBV1 to TRBJ1-5; TRBD1 was called by the table and not checked on the DNA. TRBV1 is assigned pseudogene status. The CDR3 is made up of 15 amino acids. DNA for the CDR3: TGCACCAGCAGCCCCCGTGGCAGGGGGAATCAGCCCCAGCATTTT. Protein sequence: CTSSPRGRGNQPQHF.

The chain combines TRBV9 with TRBJ2-7; tentative D call: TRBD1 (6 bases). Deletions cut 3 bases from V and 7 bases from J, with 20 bases between. CDR3 size: 15 residues. Germline-derived CDR1 and CDR2 are SGDLS and YYNGEE. The DNA for the CDR3 is TGTGCCAGCAGCGAGTCGGGACACCGTTCCGAGGAGCAGTACTTC. Its translation is CASSESGHRSEEQYF.

The CDR3 DNA follows: TGTGCCAGTAGTAGACGGCGGGGGGACACTGAAGCTTTCTTT. This gives the protein CASSRRRGDTEAFF. The chain links TRBV19 to TRBJ1-1; perhaps TRBD1 as D (5 bases). Germline CDR1 and CDR2: LNHDA and SQIVND (reference sequence). CDR3 length: 14 residues. V was clipped by 4 bases and J by 3 bases, with 12 bases between them.

This chain uses TRBV6-5 with TRBJ2-7, with a tentative D call TRBD2 (5 bases). Trimming took 0 bases from V and 2 from J, leaving 14 bases between them. CDR3 length: 16 amino acids. CDR1 is MNHEY and CDR2 is SVGAGI in the germline V gene. The CDR3 coding sequence is TGTGCCAGCAGTTACTCGGCGGACTCCCGTCCCTACGAGCAGTACTTC. Amino acids: CASSYSADSRPYEQYF.